The clone carrying this T cell receptor beta chain was recorded at least ten times. CDR1 and CDR2 from the germline V gene are MDHEN and SYDVKM. V shed 6 bases, J shed 0 bases, and the junction held 16 bases outside the gene matches. The CDR3 has 18 residues. The data belong to a study of metastatic and nonmetastatic thyroid tumors. Study background: Comparison of repertoires was carried out across blood and tumor or nodule tissue from malignant and benign thyroid patients.

Original methodology: To classify distant metastasis in papillary thyroid cancer, a model was built from CDR3 differences across clinicopathological groups. TCRdb reprocessed the PCR reads via MiXCR. The V and J calls come from TCRdb's annotation, not from the publication. Here the sample spans 34,000 or so clones, around a fifth being singletons. Thyroid surgery was performed in patients who had received no treatment beforehand. The rearrangement uses TRBV28 and TRBJ1-1, with TRBD1 matching over 7 bases. The sequence was collected from a female donor with papillary thyroid cancer or a benign thyroid nodule (not recorded which). Some clones in this sample may be carry-over from other donors' samples. The sequenced sample consisted of blood. Here the CDR3 reads CASSSSVRTGLMNTEAFF. The CDR3 DNA follows: TGTGCCAGCAGCTCATCAGTCCGGACAGGCTTAATGAACACTGAAGCTTTCTTT.